The present T cell receptor beta chain was sequenced within a study of molecular identifiers for immune sequencing clone quantification listed by TCRdb under 2018. Looking at the study overall: For a replicate experiment, RNA from 20,000 or 100,000 naive CD8 T cells was divided into five aliquots, of which four were sequenced. This methods study benchmarked molecular-identifier clustering-based TCR repertoire sequencing (MIDCIRS) and TCR RNA copy counting, using CD8 T cells to do so.

The CDR3 measures 17 amino acids from cysteine to phenylalanine. The only DNA kept is the CDR3, 51 bases in frame from the first base. CDR1 and CDR2 were assigned from the germline V gene as ENHRY and SYGVKD. V is pared back by 0 bases and J by 3 bases, with 18 bases lying between the germline termini. Naive CD8 T cell libraries were made from 20,000 to 1,000,000 sorted cells using 10%, 30% or 50% of purified RNA. Naive CD8 T cells were FACS-sorted as CD8+CD4-CCR7+CD45RA+ on a BD FACSAria II into RLT Plus buffer. Detection sensitivity was tested by spiking Jurkat RNA equal to roughly ten TCR copies' worth into samples containing roughly 19,000-1,000,000 naive CD8 T cells. CD8 T cells were enriched using RosetteSep CD8+ T Cell Enrichment Cocktail and Ficoll-Paque, and the enriched cells then underwent ACK red cell lysis. What the authors observed across the whole study: Highly expanded clone sizes could be underestimated if identical TCR molecules share a barcode. Clones above 20 RNA copies held over 99% of molecules in CMV-specific effector cells but under 1% in naive cells. When barcode sub-clustering was not used, chimeric consensus sequences inflated TCR diversity, with chimeras reaching as high as 47%. About 3 recovered TCR RNA copies per cell were obtained by modeling, versus approximately 10 by digital PCR, implying a capture efficiency of 25% to 30%. Spiked-in Jurkat TCR RNA equal to a single cell's worth was reported to be detectable even within one million naive CD8 T cells. The naive libraries included spiked-in Jurkat TCR RNA (roughly nine copies' worth), and this Jurkat TCR RNA is not part of the donor repertoire.

The method behind the library was PCR. The instrument was a NextSeq 500. Bulk TCR libraries were prepared as previously described, using TCR primers listed in Table S5. Total RNA was purified with the Qiagen AllPrep DNA/RNA kit. Before analysis, reads from multiple sequencing runs of the same library were pooled. For the original study's pipeline: Reads were retained only if their TCR constant sequence matched exactly, and those retained reads were trimmed to 150 nt and grouped according to their 12-nt molecular barcodes. Within each barcode group, reads were sub-clustered at a 15% Levenshtein threshold, and quality-weighted consensus sequences were built per RNA molecule. Non-functional sequences were removed, as were lower-count sequences one edit away from another. Based on fitting two negative binomial distributions, any barcode sub-cluster with under 20% of the maximum read count was discarded. TCRdb trimmed public reads at Q25 via fastp, called clones via MiXCR and kept in-frame beta chains. Each record represents a unique CDR3 protein, reported with the most common genes and DNA among its rows. These V and J calls originate from TCRdb's pipeline instead of the authors' own analysis. This sample comprises roughly 320,000 distinct CDR3 sequences, roughly 24% of them detected only once. The ten largest clones take up about 0.7% of the sample.

With respect to this clonotype: Its cognate antigen has yet to be identified. Base qualities are not at hand, and no much larger clone is one base apart.

The chain joins TRBV10-3 to TRBJ2-7, with TRBD1 perhaps the D gene, on 6 matching bases. The source material was naive CD8+ T cells from blood, with Jurkat cell RNA spiked in. The sample's cell subset or site label, decoded: FACS-sorted CD8+CD4-CCR7+CD45RA+ naive T cells. The receptor's source is a human donor in good health. Some libraries in this study had Jurkat cell RNA spiked in. The CDR3: CAISESPSGTSSYEQYF. Here is the DNA: TGTGCCATCAGTGAGTCTCCATCGGGGACAAGCAGCTACGAGCAGTACTTC.